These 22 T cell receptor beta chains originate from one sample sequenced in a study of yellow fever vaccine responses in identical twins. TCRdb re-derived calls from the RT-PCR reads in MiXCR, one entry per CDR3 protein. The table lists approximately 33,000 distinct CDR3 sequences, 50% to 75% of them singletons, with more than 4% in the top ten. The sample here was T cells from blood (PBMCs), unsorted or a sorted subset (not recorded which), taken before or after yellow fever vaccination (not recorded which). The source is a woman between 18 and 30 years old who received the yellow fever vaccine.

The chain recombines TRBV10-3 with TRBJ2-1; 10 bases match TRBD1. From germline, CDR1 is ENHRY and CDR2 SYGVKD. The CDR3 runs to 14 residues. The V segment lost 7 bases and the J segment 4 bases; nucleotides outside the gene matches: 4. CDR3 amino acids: CAITPDRGYNEQFF. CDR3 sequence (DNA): TGTGCCATCACTCCGGACAGGGGGTACAATGAGCAGTTCTTC.

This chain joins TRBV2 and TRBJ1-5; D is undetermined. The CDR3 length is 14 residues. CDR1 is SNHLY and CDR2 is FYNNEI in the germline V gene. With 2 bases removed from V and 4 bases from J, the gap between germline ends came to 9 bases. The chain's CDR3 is CASSENIGNQPQHF. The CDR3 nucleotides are TGTGCCAGCAGTGAAAATATAGGGAATCAGCCCCAGCATTTT.

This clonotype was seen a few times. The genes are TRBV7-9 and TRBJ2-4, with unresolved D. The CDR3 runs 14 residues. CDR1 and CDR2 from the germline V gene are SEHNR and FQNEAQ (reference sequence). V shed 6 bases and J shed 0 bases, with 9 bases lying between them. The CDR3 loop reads CASSSQRAKNIQYF. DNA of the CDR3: TGTGCCAGCAGTTCTCAGAGAGCCAAAAACATTCAGTACTTC.

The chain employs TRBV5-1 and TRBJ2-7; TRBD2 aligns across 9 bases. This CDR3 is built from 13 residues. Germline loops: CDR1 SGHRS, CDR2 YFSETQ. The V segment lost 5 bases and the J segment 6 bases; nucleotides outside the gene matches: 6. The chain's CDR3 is CASRIAGEGEQYF. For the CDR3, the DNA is TGCGCCAGCAGGATAGCGGGAGAGGGCGAGCAGTACTTC.

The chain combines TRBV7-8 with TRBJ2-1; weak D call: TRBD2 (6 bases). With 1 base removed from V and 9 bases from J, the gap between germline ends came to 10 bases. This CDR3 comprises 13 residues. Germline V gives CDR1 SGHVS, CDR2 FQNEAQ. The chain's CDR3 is CASSLGASAEQFF. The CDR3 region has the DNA TGTGCCAGCAGCTTAGGGGCTAGCGCTGAGCAGTTCTTC.

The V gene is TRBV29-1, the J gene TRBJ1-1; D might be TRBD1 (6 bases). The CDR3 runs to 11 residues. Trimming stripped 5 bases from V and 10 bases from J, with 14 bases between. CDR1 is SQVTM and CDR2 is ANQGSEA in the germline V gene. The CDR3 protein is CSVQVGRGAFF. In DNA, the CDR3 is TGCAGCGTTCAAGTAGGCAGGGGAGCTTTCTTT. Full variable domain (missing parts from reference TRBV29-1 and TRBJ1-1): SAVISQKPSRDICQRGTSLTIQCQVDSQVTMMFWYRQQPGQSLTLIATANQGSEATYESGFVIDKFPISRPNLTFSTLTVSNMSPEDSSIYLCSVQVGRGAFFGQGTRLTVV.

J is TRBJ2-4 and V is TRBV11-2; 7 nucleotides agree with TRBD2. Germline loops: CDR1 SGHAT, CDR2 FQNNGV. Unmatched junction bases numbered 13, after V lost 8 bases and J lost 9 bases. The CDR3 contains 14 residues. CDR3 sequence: CASRGEQMRGIQYF. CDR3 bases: TGTGCCAGCCGGGGGGAACAGATGAGGGGCATTCAGTACTTC.

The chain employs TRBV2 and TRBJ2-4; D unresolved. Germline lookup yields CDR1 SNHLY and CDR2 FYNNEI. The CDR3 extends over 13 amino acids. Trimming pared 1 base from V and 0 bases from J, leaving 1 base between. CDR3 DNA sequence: TGTGCCAGCAGTGAAGTAGCCAAAAACATTCAGTACTTC. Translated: CASSEVAKNIQYF.

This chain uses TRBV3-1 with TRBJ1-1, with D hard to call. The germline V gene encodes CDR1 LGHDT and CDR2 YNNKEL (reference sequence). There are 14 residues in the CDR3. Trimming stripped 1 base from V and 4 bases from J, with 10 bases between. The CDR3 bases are TGTGCCAGCAGCCAAGCAGGTACGGGCACTGAAGCTTTCTTT. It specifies CASSQAGTGTEAFF.

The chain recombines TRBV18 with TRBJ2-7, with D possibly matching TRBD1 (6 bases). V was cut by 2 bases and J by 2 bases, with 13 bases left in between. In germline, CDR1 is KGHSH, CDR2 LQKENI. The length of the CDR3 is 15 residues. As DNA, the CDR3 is TGTGCCAGCTCACCAGAATCAAGGGGGACCTACGAGCAGTACTTC. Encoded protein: CASSPESRGTYEQYF.

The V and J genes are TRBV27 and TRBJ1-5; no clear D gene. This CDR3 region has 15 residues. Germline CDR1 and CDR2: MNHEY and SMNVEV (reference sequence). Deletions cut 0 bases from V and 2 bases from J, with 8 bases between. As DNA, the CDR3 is TGTGCCAGCAGTTTATCGTTTATGGGCAATCAGCCCCAGCATTTT. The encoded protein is CASSLSFMGNQPQHF.

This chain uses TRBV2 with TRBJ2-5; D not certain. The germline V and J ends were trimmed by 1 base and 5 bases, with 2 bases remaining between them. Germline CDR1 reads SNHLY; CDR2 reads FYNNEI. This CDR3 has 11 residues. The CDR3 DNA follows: TGTGCCAGCAGTGAAGGGGAGACCCAGTACTTC. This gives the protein CASSEGETQYF.

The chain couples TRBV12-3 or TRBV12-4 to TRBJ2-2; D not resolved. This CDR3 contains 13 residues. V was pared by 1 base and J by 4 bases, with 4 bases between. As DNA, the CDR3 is TGTGCCAGCAGTTTAGGGGGCACCGGGGAGCTGTTTTTT. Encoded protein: CASSLGGTGELFF.

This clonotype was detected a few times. CDR3 nucleotides: TGTGCCAGCAGCGGCCCGGGACAAAACACCGGGGAGCTGTTTTTT. Residues: CASSGPGQNTGELFF. The chain couples TRBV11-1 to TRBJ2-2; D perhaps matches TRBD1 (6 bases). The germline CDR1 and CDR2 sequences are SGHAT and FQDESV (reference sequence). Trimming shortened V by 5 bases and J by 2 bases, and 12 bases separated the two germline ends. CDR3 length: 15 residues.

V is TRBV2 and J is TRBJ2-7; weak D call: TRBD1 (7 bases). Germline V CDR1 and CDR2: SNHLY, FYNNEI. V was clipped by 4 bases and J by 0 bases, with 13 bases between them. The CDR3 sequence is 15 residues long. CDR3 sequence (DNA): TGTGCCAGCAGTGGGCGGGACAGCAGCTCCTACGAGCAGTACTTC. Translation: CASSGRDSSSYEQYF.

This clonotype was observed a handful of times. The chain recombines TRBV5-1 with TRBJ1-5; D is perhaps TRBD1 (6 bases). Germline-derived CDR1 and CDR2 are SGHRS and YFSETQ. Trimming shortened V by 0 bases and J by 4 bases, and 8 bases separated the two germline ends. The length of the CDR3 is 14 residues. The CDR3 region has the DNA TGCGCCAGCAGCTTGGGGACAGATAATCAGCCCCAGCATTTT. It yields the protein CASSLGTDNQPQHF.

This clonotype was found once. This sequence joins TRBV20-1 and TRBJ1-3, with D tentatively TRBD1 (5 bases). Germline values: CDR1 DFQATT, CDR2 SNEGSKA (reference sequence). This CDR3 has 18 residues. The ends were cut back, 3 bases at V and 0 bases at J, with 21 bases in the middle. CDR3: CSARILLGQDISGNTIYF. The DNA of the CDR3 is TGCAGTGCTAGGATCCTCTTGGGCCAGGACATCTCTGGAAACACCATATATTTT.

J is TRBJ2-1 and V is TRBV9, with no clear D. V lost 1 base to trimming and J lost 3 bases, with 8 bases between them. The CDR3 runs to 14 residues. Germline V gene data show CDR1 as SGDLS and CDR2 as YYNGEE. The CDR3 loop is CASSVKKDYNEQFF. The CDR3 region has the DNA TGTGCCAGCAGCGTAAAGAAGGACTACAATGAGCAGTTCTTC.

CDR3 nucleotides: TGTGCCAGCAGTATAGCGGGAGGTAATGAGCAGTTCTTC. It codes for CASSIAGGNEQFF. The rearrangement links TRBV6-4 to TRBJ2-1; 10 nucleotides align to TRBD2. The V and J ends lost 5 bases and 7 bases, in that order; junction bases with no gene match: 2. In germline, CDR1 is MRHNA, CDR2 SNTAGT. The length of the CDR3 is 13 residues.

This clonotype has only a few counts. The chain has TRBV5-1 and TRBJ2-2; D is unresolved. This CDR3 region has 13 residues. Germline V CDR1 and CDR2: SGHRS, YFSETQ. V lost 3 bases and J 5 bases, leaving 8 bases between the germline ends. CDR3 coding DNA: TGCGCCAGCAGCTCCAGCCAGACCGGGGAGCTGTTTTTT. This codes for CASSSSQTGELFF.

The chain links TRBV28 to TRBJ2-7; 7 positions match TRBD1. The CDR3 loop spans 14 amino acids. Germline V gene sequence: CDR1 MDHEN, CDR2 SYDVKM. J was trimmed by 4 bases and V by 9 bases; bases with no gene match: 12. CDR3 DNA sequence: TGTGCCAGACGAGTAGACAGGGTTAAATACGAGCAGTACTTC. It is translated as CARRVDRVKYEQYF.

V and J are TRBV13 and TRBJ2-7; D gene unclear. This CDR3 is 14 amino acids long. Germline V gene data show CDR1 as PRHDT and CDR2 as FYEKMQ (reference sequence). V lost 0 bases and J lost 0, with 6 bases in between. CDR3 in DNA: TGTGCCAGCAGCTTAGGGGACGGCTCCTACGAGCAGTACGTC. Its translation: CASSLGDGSYEQYV.